These T cell receptor beta chains were read from a single sample in a study of regulatory T cells in long-lasting Graves disease. TCRdb used MiXCR to reprocess the multiplex PCR reads, holding one entry per CDR3 protein. This table holds around 510,000 distinct CDR3 sequences, less than 25% found once. Sequencing used peripheral blood mononuclear cells (PBMCs), obtained when the disease was refractory, from a patient treated with antithyroid drugs. The source of these receptors is a female donor with Graves disease. Both conserved end residues are part of each CDR3. The order of the fields is J gene, clone size, D gene, V gene, CDR3 DNA, CDR3 protein. D genes are given only for firm matches. Rows give clone size only sometimes, using once, few, many, or a class for an expanded clone.

TRBJ2-5,-,-,TRBV6-1,TGTGCCAGCAGTCAAGACAGAAACCAAGAGACCCAGTACTTC,CASSQDRNQETQYF
TRBJ2-5,many,-,TRBV2,TGTGCCAGCAGTCAGGGCAGGGGTCAAGAGACCCAGTACTTC,CASSQGRGQETQYF
TRBJ2-7,many,-,TRBV6-5,TGTGCCAGCAGTTACGCAGTGGGAGAGCAGTACTTC,CASSYAVGEQYF
TRBJ2-7,-,-,TRBV19,TGTGCCAGTAGTCCCCCTCCCCCCGGAGCCTACGAGCAGTACTTC,CASSPPPPGAYEQYF
TRBJ2-2,few,-,TRBV6-4,TGTGCCAGCAGTGACTCGTGGGGGCGAGACACCGGGGAGCTGTTTTTT,CASSDSWGRDTGELFF
TRBJ2-7,many,TRBD2,TRBV6-5,TGTGCCAGCAGTTACCTAGCGGGAGGGCCGTACGAGCAGTACTTC,CASSYLAGGPYEQYF
TRBJ1-2,few,-,TRBV19,TGTGCCAGTAGTATTCTGGGGGCAACGAGCTATGGCTACACCTTC,CASSILGATSYGYTF
TRBJ1-5,-,-,TRBV18,TGTGCCAGCCCACCGGAATCCAATCAGCCCCAGCATTTT,CASPPESNQPQHF
TRBJ2-7,few,-,TRBV29-1,TGCAGCGTCTCGAACGTTAACTCCTACGAGCAGTACTTC,CSVSNVNSYEQYF
TRBJ2-5,many,TRBD1,TRBV28,TGTGCCAGCAGCTCCCTTGGACAGGGTGAGACCCAGTACTTC,CASSSLGQGETQYF
TRBJ2-2,many,TRBD2,TRBV24-1,TGTGCCACCTCAAAGGATAGCGGGAGGTTCGACACCGGGGAGCTGTTTTTT,CATSKDSGRFDTGELFF
TRBJ2-4,few,-,TRBV7-7,TGTGCTAGCAGCTTTGGACAGAGAAACATTCAGTACTTC,CASSFGQRNIQYF
TRBJ2-6,many,-,TRBV12-3/TRBV12-4,TGTGCCAGCCCAGGTTCCGGGGCCAACGTCCTGACTTTC,CASPGSGANVLTF
TRBJ2-7,-,TRBD2,TRBV19,TGTGCCGCGGGAGGGCCAACAGACGAGCAGTACTTC,CAAGGPTDEQYF